The rows below give T cell receptor beta chains drawn from one sample of a study of control samples from healthy donors and cancer patients. Clones were read by immunoSEQ multiplex PCR, and TCRdb kept only the in-frame ones, dropping some. This table holds 100,000 to 120,000 clones, approximately 84% found once. Sequenced material: blood. All receptors derive from a man between 18 and 35 years old in good health. Both conserved end residues are trimmed from each CDR3. Size is stated for part of the rows, as once, few or many counts, or as a class when the clone is expanded.

TRBJ2-4 | few | TRBV6-5 | ATTSRGAGNIQY
TRBJ1-4 | . | TRBV15 | ATSRDVARTNEKLF
TRBJ2-1 | many | TRBV19 | ASKRGWLLDNEQF
TRBJ2-6 | . | TRBV24-1 | ATSGRISSGANVLT
TRBJ1-2 | once | TRBV18 | ASSRSEGLGDGYT
TRBJ1-2 | . | TRBV9 | ASSALTTNYGYT
TRBJ2-1 | . | TRBV5-6 | ASSLATGYNEQF
TRBJ1-2 | . | TRBV18 | ASSQSGKLTYGGYT
TRBJ2-4 | . | TRBV23-1 | ASSQSLAGLY
TRBJ2-5 | . | TRBV4-3 | ASSQGTVGKIQY
TRBJ2-4 | . | TRBV5-1 | ASSLTGGARGGIQY
TRBJ1-2 | . | TRBV9 | ASSPGGLTDYGYT
TRBJ1-5 | once | TRBV30 | AWSVGRQGQPQH
TRBJ1-1 | . | TRBV11-3 | ASSLGNERNTEAF
TRBJ2-2 | . | TRBV19 | ASGQPGQGTTRNTGELF
TRBJ1-4 | . | TRBV5-5 | ASSFEGDEKLF
TRBJ2-2 | . | TRBV6-5 | ASTPSGGVTGELF
TRBJ1-2 | once | TRBV12-5 | ASRGDREEDGYT
TRBJ1-5 | few | TRBV28 | ASSSRGSGPQH
TRBJ2-5 | few | TRBV12-3/TRBV12-4 | ASSLRESTQY
TRBJ2-5 | . | TRBV2 | ASNGGLQETQY
TRBJ2-3 | . | TRBV25-1 | ASSEGRAGVRDTQY
TRBJ1-3 | . | TRBV6-5 | ASTPTGENTIY
TRBJ2-7 | . | TRBV9 | ASSARLAADEQY
TRBJ1-5 | . | TRBV7-9 | ASSATGVSNQPQH
TRBJ1-1 | . | TRBV28 | ASSPPLGGTEAF
TRBJ2-3 | . | TRBV24-1 | ATSETSTDTQY
TRBJ2-5 | . | TRBV6-6 | ASRPGGGTETQY
TRBJ2-2 | . | TRBV7-6 | ASSEKDLHLGELF
TRBJ1-1 | . | TRBV28 | ASITRATEAF
TRBJ2-7 | . | TRBV19 | ASSKSGQVYEQY
TRBJ1-6 | . | TRBV6-6 | ASGQGAQRSPLH
TRBJ2-6 | . | TRBV7-2 | ASIKQSTGANVLT
TRBJ1-5 | few | TRBV7-2 | ASSLVGISNQPQH
TRBJ2-1 | . | TRBV27 | ASSLSGQDNEQF
TRBJ1-3 | once | TRBV6-7 | ASRGQDKGNTIY
TRBJ1-2 | . | TRBV9 | ASSQPRPPGQGHGYT
TRBJ1-6 | . | TRBV30 | AWTGLYNSPLH